The clone carrying this T cell receptor beta chain has a handful of counts. The CDR3 consists of 15 residues. V dropped 2 bases and J dropped 0 bases, with 10 bases sitting between them. CDR1 and CDR2 (germline): MDHEN, SYDVKM. The sample originates from a study of blood T cells in healthy people across ages. A sample-barcoded 5' primer and a J-beta primer mix were used in a second PCR of roughly 6 to 11 cycles. TCRdb ran MiXCR on the 5' RACE reads and lists one entry per CDR3 protein. The data hold around 1.5 million distinct CDR3 sequences, with 42% observed a single time. V and J are TRBV28 and TRBJ1-2; tentatively, D is TRBD1 (5 bases). Sequencing was carried out using blood. This clonotype was obtained from a woman aged 18 to 35 in good health. CDR3 DNA sequence: TGTGCCAGCAGTTTACGGGGGAAGACTAACTATGGCTACACCTTC. This encodes CASSLRGKTNYGYTF.